A single sample gave rise to the 26 T cell receptor beta chains below, sequenced in a study of neoadjuvant anti-PD-1 for oral cavity cancer. Described time point: after neoadjuvant nivolumab, at surgical resection. The repertoire was sequenced with immunoSEQ multiplex PCR; TCRdb's copy has only in-frame clones and lacks some. Of about 23,000 clones listed, 27% were seen once; the top ten hold roughly 17%. The specimen was tumor tissue, collected after nivolumab (anti-PD-1) treatment. The receptors were sampled from a person between 40 and 79 years old with oral cavity squamous cell carcinoma.

V and J are TRBV5-4 and TRBJ2-7, with TRBD1 as a possible D gene (6 bases). This CDR3 is 15 amino acids long. Per the germline V gene, CDR1 is SGHNT and CDR2 is YYREEE (reference sequence). Trimming removed 4 bases at V and 0 bases at J, with 14 bases between. The CDR3 here is CASSPPGQSSYEQYF. Written as DNA, the CDR3 is TGTGCCAGCAGCCCCCCGGGACAAAGCTCCTACGAGCAGTACTTC.

The J gene is TRBJ1-1, the V gene TRBV9, with D perhaps matching TRBD1 (6 bases). V shed 3 bases and J shed 2 bases, with 11 bases lying between them. The CDR3 is 14 amino acids. In germline, CDR1 is SGDLS, CDR2 YYNGEE. The CDR3 protein is CASSAGHLNTEAFF. Here the CDR3 DNA reads TGTGCCAGCAGCGCGGGACACCTAAACACTGAAGCTTTCTTT.

The V and J genes are TRBV6-1 and TRBJ2-1; D is ambiguous. The V gene lost 4 bases and the J gene lost 0 bases, with 16 bases spanning the gap. The CDR3 is made up of 17 amino acids. Germline V gene lookup returns CDR1 MNHNS and CDR2 SASEGT. CDR3 in amino acids: CASSARAGPSSYNEQFF. In DNA form, the CDR3 reads TGTGCCAGCAGTGCCCGTGCCGGGCCGAGCTCCTACAATGAGCAGTTCTTC.

This clone showed up just once. The chain joins TRBV29-1 to TRBJ1-1; D gene uncertain. CDR3 length equals 14 residues. Germline assignment: CDR1 SQVTM and CDR2 ANQGSEA. V gave up 8 bases and J gave up 4 bases, with 20 bases separating them. DNA of the CDR3: TGCAGCCCGGCGGACCCAGGTGCGGGCACTGAAGCTTTCTTT. It specifies CSPADPGAGTEAFF. The full variable domain, in which reference TRBV29-1 and TRBJ1-1 provide the parts outside the CDR3, is SAVISQKPSRDICQRGTSLTIQCQVDSQVTMMFWYRQQPGQSLTLIATANQGSEATYESGFVIDKFPISRPNLTFSTLTVSNMSPEDSSIYLCSPADPGAGTEAFFGQGTRLTVV.

This clone was counted only a few times. This chain links TRBV28 with TRBJ1-1; 7 bases fit TRBD1. The CDR3 is 15 residues long. CDR1 MDHEN and CDR2 SYDVKM come from the germline V gene. V lost 6 bases, J lost 2 bases, and 9 bases stayed unmatched. The CDR3 coding sequence is TGTGCCAGCAGCCAAGTCGGGACAGCTAACACTGAAGCTTTCTTT. Protein product: CASSQVGTANTEAFF.

This sequence joins TRBV28 and TRBJ1-5; D uncertain. V dropped 6 bases and J dropped 0 bases, with 18 bases sitting between them. The CDR3 runs to 17 residues. The germline CDR1 and CDR2 sequences are MDHEN and SYDVKM. The CDR3 DNA sequence: TGTGCCAGCAGCACCCCCTCAGACGGTATTAGCAATCAGCCCCAGCATTTT. Translation: CASSTPSDGISNQPQHF.

Only a few counts were recorded for this clone. V is TRBV15 and J is TRBJ1-2; TRBD1 might be the D (6 bases). The CDR3 contains 15 residues. V shed 1 base and J shed 8 bases, with 17 bases lying between them. Per germline, CDR1 LNHNV and CDR2 YYDKDF (reference sequence). The CDR3 protein is CATSRGGWGAKGYTF. The CDR3 region has the DNA TGTGCCACCAGCAGAGGTGGGTGGGGGGCGAAAGGCTACACCTTC.

The CDR3 DNA follows: TGTGCCTGGAGTCGCGCAGGGGGCTCAGGCGAAAAACTGTTTTTT. This codes for CAWSRAGGSGEKLFF. The rearrangement joins TRBV30 to TRBJ1-4; TRBD1 matches at 8 bases. The CDR3 consists of 15 residues. J was trimmed by 8 bases and V by 2 bases; bases with no gene match: 10. Looked up from germline, CDR1 is GTSNPN and CDR2 is SVGIG (reference sequence).

This clone counts as medium-sized (0.01 to 0.1%). V and J are TRBV4-2 and TRBJ2-7; D uncertain. CDR3 length: 17 amino acids. Germline CDR1 reads LGHNA; CDR2 reads YNFKEQ. The ends were cut back, 2 bases at V and 2 bases at J, with 19 bases in the middle. The CDR3 DNA reads as TGTGCCAGCAGCCAAAGGGTGTTGGGTGGTGGAGCCTACGAGCAGTACTTC. Its protein is CASSQRVLGGGAYEQYF.

This clone is deemed medium-sized (0.01 to 0.1%). The rearrangement joins TRBV29-1 to TRBJ2-2, with TRBD2 matching 11 bases. This CDR3 has 14 amino acids. Germline V gives CDR1 SQVTM, CDR2 ANQGSEA. V shed 5 bases and J 5 bases; nucleotides not matched to a gene: 4. The CDR3 loop reads CSVLSGRGTGELFF. DNA of the CDR3: TGCAGCGTTCTTAGCGGGAGGGGGACCGGGGAGCTGTTTTTT.

The rearrangement uses TRBV6-6 and TRBJ1-4; tentatively, D is TRBD1 (6 bases). The CDR3 covers 14 residues. CDR1 and CDR2 (germline): MNHNY, SVGAGI (reference sequence). The V and J ends lost 6 bases and 3 bases respectively, with 11 bases between them. The CDR3 sequence is CASSNREANEKLFF. The DNA of the CDR3 is TGTGCCAGCAGCAACAGGGAGGCTAATGAAAAACTGTTTTTT.

The rearrangement links TRBV9 to TRBJ2-2, with D unclear. The germline V gene encodes CDR1 SGDLS and CDR2 YYNGEE. The CDR3 has 14 residues. Trimming removed 7 bases from V and 6 bases from J, with 16 bases in between. For the CDR3, the DNA is TGTGCCAGCGCCTTAGGGATAGGGCCCGGGGAGCTGTTTTTT. Translation: CASALGIGPGELFF. Supplemented by reference TRBV9 and TRBJ2-2, the full variable domain reads DSGVTQTPKHLITATGQRVTLRCSPRSGDLSVYWYQQSLDQGLQFLIQYYNGEERAKGNILERFSAQQFPDLHSELNLSSLELGDSALYFCASALGIGPGELFFGEGSRLTVL.

This clone was picked up many times. The V gene is TRBV30, the J gene TRBJ2-3; TRBD2 agrees at 7 bases. V lost 0 bases to trimming and J lost 1 base; unmatched junction nucleotides: 4. The CDR3 sequence is 15 residues long. Per germline, CDR1 GTSNPN and CDR2 SVGIG (reference sequence). DNA for the CDR3: TGTGCCTGGAGTGTACCGGCGGGGGGCACAGATACGCAGTATTTT. It translates to CAWSVPAGGTDTQYF.

This clone was recorded a few times. The chain links TRBV12-5 to TRBJ1-2; D uncertain. Germline V CDR1 and CDR2: LGHNT, FRNRAP. The CDR3 is made up of 12 amino acids. V was pared by 6 bases and J by 4 bases, with 9 bases between. The CDR3 here is CASGPTGYGYTF. The CDR3 DNA reads as TGTGCTAGTGGCCCCACGGGCTATGGCTACACCTTC. Based on the CDR3 plus reference TRBV12-5 and TRBJ1-2, the full variable domain is DARVTQTPRHKVTEMGQEVTMRCQPILGHNTVFWYRQTMMQGLELLAYFRNRAPLDDSGMPKDRFSAEMPDATLATLKIQPSEPRDSAVYFCASGPTGYGYTFGSGTRLTVV.

The chain carries TRBV11-2 and TRBJ2-7, with 7 bases matching TRBD1. This CDR3 comprises 14 residues. Trimming took 7 bases from V and 0 from J; bases not matched to a gene: 6. Germline-derived CDR1 and CDR2 are SGHAT and FQNNGV. CDR3 region: CASTWGQTSYEQYF. CDR3 DNA sequence: TGTGCCAGCACCTGGGGACAGACCTCCTACGAGCAGTACTTC.

In its sample, this clone was seen a few times. The rearrangement uses TRBV6-5 and TRBJ2-7; D is perhaps TRBD2 (5 bases). CDR1 is MNHEY and CDR2 is SVGAGI in the germline V gene. The V end lost 8 bases, the J end lost 6 bases, and 17 bases lay between the germline ends. The CDR3 runs to 13 residues. CDR3 loop: CASGLRANGEQYF. In DNA, the CDR3 is TGTGCCAGCGGACTCCGGGCCAACGGCGAGCAGTACTTC.

This clone was seen a handful of times. At one end, the junction sequence differs from germline, possibly due to a read error. This sequence joins TRBV7-9 and TRBJ2-5; D is possibly TRBD1 (5 bases). The length of the CDR3 is 13 residues. Germline CDR1 is SEHNR and CDR2 is FQNEAQ (reference sequence). The CDR3 DNA reads as TGTGCTAGCAGCTTAGGGGTGGCGGAGACCCAGTACTTC. It yields the protein CASSLGVAETQYF.

The gene calls are TRBV7-6 and TRBJ2-5; possible D gene TRBD2, 5 bases. Germline CDR1 reads SGHVS; CDR2 reads FNYEAQ. The CDR3 extends over 12 amino acids. Deletions cut 2 bases from V and 7 bases from J, with 8 bases between. CDR3 DNA: TGTGCCAGCAGCTTAAGCGGAGGGACCCAGTACTTC. This codes for CASSLSGGTQYF.

The V and J genes are TRBV13 and TRBJ2-1; 7 bases match TRBD1. The CDR3 totals 14 residues. Germline assignment: CDR1 PRHDT and CDR2 FYEKMQ (reference sequence). V shed 5 bases, J shed 4 bases, and the junction held 5 bases outside the gene matches. CDR3 sequence: CASSLGQDYNEQFF. As DNA, the CDR3 is TGTGCCAGCAGCCTCGGACAGGATTACAATGAGCAGTTCTTC.

This clone was recorded many times. This rearrangement joins TRBV4-2 to TRBJ2-1; D is unclear. CDR1 LGHNA and CDR2 YNFKEQ come from the germline V gene. Trimming stripped 3 bases from V and 5 bases from J, with 5 bases between. The CDR3 has 12 residues. CDR3 sequence reads: CASSHLDNEQFF. CDR3 nucleotide sequence: TGTGCCAGCAGCCACCTGGACAATGAGCAGTTCTTC.

CDR3 sequence (DNA): TGTGCCAGCAGTGAAACCGGCACCTACGAGCAGTACTTC. Residues: CASSETGTYEQYF. This chain links TRBV6-1 with TRBJ2-7, with D uncertain. In germline, CDR1 is MNHNS, CDR2 SASEGT. The CDR3 runs 13 residues. V was trimmed by 2 bases and J by 2 bases, leaving 7 bases between them.

The chain is built from TRBV14 and TRBJ2-3; perhaps TRBD1 as D (5 bases). CDR1 and CDR2 (germline): SGHDN, FVKESK. This CDR3 contains 15 residues. V lost 1 base, J lost 7 bases, and 15 bases lay in between. In DNA form, the CDR3 reads TGTGCCAGCAGCCAAGTTCGGACACTCCGAAATACGCAGTATTTT. Translated, it gives CASSQVRTLRNTQYF.

CDR3 in amino acids: CASSEGGQRAYEQYF. The CDR3 nucleotides read TGTGCCAGCAGTGAAGGTGGACAGAGGGCCTACGAGCAGTACTTC. The chain joins TRBV6-1 to TRBJ2-7; the D gene is possibly TRBD1 (6 bases). V was shortened by 1 base and J by 2 bases, with 12 bases between the two germline ends. Germline-derived CDR1 and CDR2 are MNHNS and SASEGT. The CDR3 extends over 15 amino acids.

This clone was seen more than once but under ten times. This chain uses TRBV4-2 with TRBJ1-6; the D gene is possibly TRBD1 (6 bases). The CDR3 totals 16 residues. The germline V gene encodes CDR1 LGHNA and CDR2 YNFKEQ. Trimming took 4 bases from V and 7 from J, leaving 17 bases between them. CDR3 nucleotides: TGTGCCAGCAGCCTCCACCCCGGACAGACAAATTCACCCCTCCACTTT. Protein sequence: CASSLHPGQTNSPLHF.

J is TRBJ2-1 and V is TRBV7-3; TRBD2 aligns across 9 bases. The junction had 9 bases not matched to a gene; V was cut back by 6 bases and J by 6 bases. Looked up from germline, CDR1 is SGHTA and CDR2 is FQGTGA. The CDR3 loop spans 15 amino acids. CDR3: CASRESSGRGNEQFF. CDR3 sequence (DNA): TGTGCCAGCAGAGAAAGTAGCGGGAGAGGCAATGAGCAGTTCTTC.

This clone turned up a few times. The chain couples TRBV4-1 to TRBJ2-7; D is uncertain. The CDR3 sequence is 14 residues long. The germline CDR1 and CDR2 sequences are MGHRA and YSYEKL. Trimming removed 0 bases at V and 3 bases at J, with 9 bases between. The chain's CDR3 is CASSQEQNGYEQYF. The CDR3 DNA follows: TGCGCCAGCAGCCAAGAACAGAACGGCTACGAGCAGTACTTC.